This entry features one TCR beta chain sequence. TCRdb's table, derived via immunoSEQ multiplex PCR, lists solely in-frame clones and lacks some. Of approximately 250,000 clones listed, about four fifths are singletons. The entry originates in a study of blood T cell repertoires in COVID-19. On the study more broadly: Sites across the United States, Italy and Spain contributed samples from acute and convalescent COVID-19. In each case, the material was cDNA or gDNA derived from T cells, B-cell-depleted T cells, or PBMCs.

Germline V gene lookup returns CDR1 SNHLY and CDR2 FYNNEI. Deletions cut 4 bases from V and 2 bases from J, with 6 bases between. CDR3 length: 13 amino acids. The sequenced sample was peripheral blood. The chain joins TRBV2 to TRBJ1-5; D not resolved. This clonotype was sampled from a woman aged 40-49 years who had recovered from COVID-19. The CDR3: CASSAIGNQPQHF. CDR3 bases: TGTGCCAGCAGTGCGATAGGCAATCAGCCCCAGCATTTT.